The clone carrying this T cell receptor (beta chain) was found a few times. The use of a sample-barcoded 5' primer and a J-beta primer mix characterized a second PCR of 7 to 11 cycles. TCRdb re-analysed the 5' RACE reads in MiXCR, keeping a single row per CDR3 protein. The sample holds over a million distinct CDR3 sequences, about 25% seen once. In germline, CDR1 is SEHNR, CDR2 FQNEAQ (reference sequence). The V and J ends lost 5 bases and 1 base respectively, with 8 bases between them. There are 14 residues in the CDR3. This entry comes from a study of blood T cells in healthy people across ages. These data were also filed under a second study, of T cells of mothers and their children. That study adds: Every microgram of extracted RNA entered cDNA synthesis, around 1.6 ug per 15 ul.

The chain carries TRBV7-9 and TRBJ2-2; D not resolved. The sample taken for sequencing was blood. This TCR was sampled from a girl aged 2-10 years in good health. The CDR3, as DNA: TGTGCCAGCAGCCCCGCAGGGAACACCGGGGAGCTGTTTTTT. Protein sequence: CASSPAGNTGELFF.